Listed here is a single T cell receptor (beta chain). These data belong to a study of OX40 agonist ivuxolimab in advanced cancers. Study details: Dose-escalation cases comprised hepatocellular carcinoma, melanoma, renal cell or head and neck cancer. Allowance was made for prior anti-PD-1, anti-PD-L1 or anti-CTLA-4 therapy, and about 37% had some. Three patients responded partially, comprising one with hepatocellular carcinoma and two with cutaneous melanoma.

The CDR3 runs 12 residues. The germline V gene has CDR1 MDHEN and CDR2 SYDVKM. Between the trimmed V and J ends, which lost 2 bases and 5 bases, there was a span of 6 bases. Measured with immunoSEQ multiplex PCR; TCRdb has only the in-frame clones, and not every one. The table shows over 55,000 clones, with 91% occurring only once. The sequence was collected from an adult with an advanced solid tumor such as melanoma, head and neck, liver or kidney cancer. Material: CD4+ or CD8+ T cells sorted from blood, obtained in a trial of the OX40 agonist ivuxolimab. The chain employs TRBV28 and TRBJ2-5; D perhaps matches TRBD2 (6 bases). The CDR3 DNA reads TGTGCCAGCAGTTTAGCGGGGGAGACCCAGTACTTC. Its protein is CASSLAGETQYF. The variable domain in full, completed from reference TRBV28 and TRBJ2-5, reads DVKVTQSSRYLVKRTGEKVFLECVQDMDHENMFWYRQDPGLGLRLIYFSYDVKMKEKGDIPEGYSVSREKKERFSLILESASTNQTSMYLCASSLAGETQYFGPGTRLLVL.